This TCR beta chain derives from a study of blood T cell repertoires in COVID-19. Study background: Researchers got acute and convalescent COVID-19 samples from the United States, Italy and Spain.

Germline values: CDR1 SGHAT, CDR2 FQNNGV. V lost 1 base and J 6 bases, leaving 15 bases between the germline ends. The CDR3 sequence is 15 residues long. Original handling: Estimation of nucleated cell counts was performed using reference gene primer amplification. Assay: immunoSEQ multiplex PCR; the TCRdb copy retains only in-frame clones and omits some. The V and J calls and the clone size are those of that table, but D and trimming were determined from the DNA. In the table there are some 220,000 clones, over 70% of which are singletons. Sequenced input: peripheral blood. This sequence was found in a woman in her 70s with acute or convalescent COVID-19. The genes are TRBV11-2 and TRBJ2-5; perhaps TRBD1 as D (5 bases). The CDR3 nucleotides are TGTGCCAGCAGCTTAGTGGGGAACAGGTATCAGACCCAGTACTTC. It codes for CASSLVGNRYQTQYF.